The entry that follows covers one TCR beta chain sequence. Authors' data handling: Amplification with reference gene primers provided the estimates of nucleated cell counts. This table comes from immunoSEQ multiplex PCR, and its TCRdb copy is limited to in-frame clones, with some not included. V and J calls and clone size follow that table, whereas D and trimming were derived from the DNA. The data contain some 150,000 clones, about 80% of them seen just once; the ten biggest clones take up roughly 10%. V dropped 1 base and J dropped 5 bases, with 11 bases sitting between them. CDR1 SGHAT and CDR2 FQDESV come from the germline V gene (reference sequence). The CDR3 loop spans 14 amino acids. These data are taken from a study of blood T cell repertoires in COVID-19. Background on the study: There were acute and convalescent COVID-19 samples, and they came from the United States, Italy and Spain. PBMCs, B-cell-depleted T cells, or T cells provided the cDNA or gDNA that made up the material.

Source material: peripheral blood. The rearrangement joins TRBV11-1 to TRBJ1-1, with D perhaps TRBD1 (6 bases). The TCR sequence derives from a woman aged 80 or over in a cohort sampled during active or convalescent COVID-19. CDR3 in DNA: TGTGCCAGCAGCTTAGTAGGGGGAAGTACTGAAGCTTTCTTT. Protein sequence: CASSLVGGSTEAFF.